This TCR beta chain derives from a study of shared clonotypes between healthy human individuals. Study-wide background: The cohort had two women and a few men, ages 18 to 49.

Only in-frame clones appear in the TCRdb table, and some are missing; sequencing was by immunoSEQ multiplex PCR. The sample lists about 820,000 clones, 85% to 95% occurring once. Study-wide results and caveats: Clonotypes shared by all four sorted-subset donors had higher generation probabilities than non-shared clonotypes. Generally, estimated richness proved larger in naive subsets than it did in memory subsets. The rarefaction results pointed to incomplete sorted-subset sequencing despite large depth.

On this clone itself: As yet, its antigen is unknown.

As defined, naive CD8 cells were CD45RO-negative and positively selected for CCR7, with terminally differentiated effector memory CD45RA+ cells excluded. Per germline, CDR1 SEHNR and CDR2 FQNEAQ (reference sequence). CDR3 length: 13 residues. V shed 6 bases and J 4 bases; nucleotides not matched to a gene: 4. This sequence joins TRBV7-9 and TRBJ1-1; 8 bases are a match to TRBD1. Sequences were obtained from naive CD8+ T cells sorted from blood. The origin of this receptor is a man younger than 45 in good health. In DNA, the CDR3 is TGTGCCAGCAGTTTTACAGGGGGCACTGAAGCTTTCTTT. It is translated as CASSFTGGTEAFF.